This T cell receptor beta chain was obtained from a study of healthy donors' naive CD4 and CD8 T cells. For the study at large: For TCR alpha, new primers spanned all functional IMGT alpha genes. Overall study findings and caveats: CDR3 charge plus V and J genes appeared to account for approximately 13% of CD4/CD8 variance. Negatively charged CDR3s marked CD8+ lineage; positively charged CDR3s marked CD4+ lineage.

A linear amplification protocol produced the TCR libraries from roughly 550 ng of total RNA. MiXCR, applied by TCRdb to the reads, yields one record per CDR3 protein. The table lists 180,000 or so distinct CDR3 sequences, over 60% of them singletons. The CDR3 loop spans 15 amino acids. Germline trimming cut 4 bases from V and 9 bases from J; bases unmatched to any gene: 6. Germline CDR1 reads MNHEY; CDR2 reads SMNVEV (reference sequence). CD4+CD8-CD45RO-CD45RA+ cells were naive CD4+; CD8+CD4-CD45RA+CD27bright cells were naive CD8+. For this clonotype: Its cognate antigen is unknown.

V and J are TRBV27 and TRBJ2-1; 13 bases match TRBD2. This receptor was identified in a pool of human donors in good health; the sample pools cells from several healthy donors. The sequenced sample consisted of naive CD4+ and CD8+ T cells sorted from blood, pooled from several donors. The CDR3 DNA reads TGTGCCAGCAGTTCACTAGCGGGAGGGCACGTTGAGCAGTTCTTC. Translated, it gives CASSSLAGGHVEQFF.